This entry describes one T cell receptor (beta chain). Profiled with immunoSEQ multiplex PCR; TCRdb holds only in-frame clones, not every one. Among under 200,000 clones listed, roughly 92% were seen once. The sample is drawn from a study of T cell responses to AZD1222 COVID-19 vaccine. This TCR derives from an adult in good health. The sample here was peripheral blood, taken on day 0 of AZD1222 vaccination.

Here the CDR3 DNA reads TGTGCCACCAGCAGAGGAGTGGAGGCCGGGGAGCTGTTTTTT. Translating it yields CATSRGVEAGELFF. The J gene is TRBJ2-2, the V gene TRBV15, with D possibly TRBD2 on 5 matching bases. Trimming removed 1 base from V and 6 bases from J, with 9 bases in between. Per the germline V gene, CDR1 is LNHNV and CDR2 is YYDKDF (reference sequence). CDR3 length equals 14 residues.